This T cell receptor (beta chain) is from a study of T cell responses to AZD1222 COVID-19 vaccine. TCRdb's table, derived via immunoSEQ multiplex PCR, lists solely in-frame clones and lacks some. The data show about 150,000 clones, with roughly nine tenths seen just once and 5.5% to 6% held by the top ten. Broader study findings: Recipients of two AZD1222 doses showed rising Spike-specific TCR breadth and depth. Researchers took repertoire samples only after the peak T cell response had come. Among the donors, most were white British and more were female, and clonal diversity was possibly underestimated.

The CDR3 consists of 13 residues. Germline CDR1 and CDR2: SGHRS and YFSETQ. Trimming pared 0 bases from V and 7 bases from J, leaving 10 bases between. As to this clone: Its antigen is still unknown.

The rearrangement joins TRBV5-1 to TRBJ1-2; D not certain. The sequencing used peripheral blood, collected on day 0 of MenACWY control vaccination. This clonotype was sampled from an adult in good health. This CDR3 is CASSLEGFSGYTF. The DNA of the CDR3 is TGCGCCAGCAGCTTGGAAGGGTTTTCTGGCTACACCTTC.